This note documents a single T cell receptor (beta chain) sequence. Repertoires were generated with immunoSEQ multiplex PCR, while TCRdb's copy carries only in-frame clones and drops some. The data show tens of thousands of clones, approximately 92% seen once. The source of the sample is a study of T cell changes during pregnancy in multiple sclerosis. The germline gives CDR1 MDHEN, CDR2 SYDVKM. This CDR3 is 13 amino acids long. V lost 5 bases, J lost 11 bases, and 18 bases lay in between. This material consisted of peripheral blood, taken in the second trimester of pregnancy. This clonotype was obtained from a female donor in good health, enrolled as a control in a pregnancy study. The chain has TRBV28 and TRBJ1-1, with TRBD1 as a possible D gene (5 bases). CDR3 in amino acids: CASSPGVPKVAFF. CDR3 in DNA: TGTGCCAGCAGTCCGGGGGTGCCCAAAGTTGCTTTCTTT.